The 19 T cell receptor beta chains presented below share a single source sample, sequenced in a study of blood T cell repertoires in COVID-19. Profiled with immunoSEQ multiplex PCR; TCRdb holds only in-frame clones, not every one. This repertoire shows more than 90,000 clones, more than 75% found once; its top ten account for approximately 1.3%. The sequenced material came from peripheral blood. The receptors come from a man aged 35 to 55 with acute or convalescent COVID-19.

This chain connects TRBV19 to TRBJ2-1; 8 nucleotides align to TRBD2. Looked up from germline, CDR1 is LNHDA and CDR2 is SQIVND (reference sequence). The V gene end was trimmed by 10 bases and the J gene end by 1 base; junction bases not matched to a gene: 6. The CDR3 length is 14 residues. CDR3 DNA: TGTGCCACTACCCCGGGGGGGTCCTACAATGAGCAGTTCTTC. Encoded protein: CATTPGGSYNEQFF. The entire variable domain, with the rest obtained from reference TRBV19 and TRBJ2-1, is as follows: DGGITQSPKYLFRKEGQNVTLSCEQNLNHDAMYWYRQDPGQGLRLIYYSQIVNDFQKGDIAEGYSVSREKKESFPLTVTSAQKNPTAFYLCATTPGGSYNEQFFGPGTRLTVL.

The chain joins TRBV4-1 to TRBJ1-2; D uncertain. The CDR3 is 13 amino acids. Germline V CDR1 and CDR2: MGHRA, YSYEKL. V lost 2 bases to trimming and J lost 7 bases, with 11 bases between them. CDR3 DNA: TGCGCCAGCAGCCAACGGTCAGGTGCTGGCTACACCTTC. Its translation: CASSQRSGAGYTF.

The chain employs TRBV4-3 and TRBJ2-7; 10 bases fit TRBD1. With 6 bases clipped from V and 6 bases from J, the junction kept 11 bases outside the gene matches. CDR1 and CDR2 from the germline V gene are LGHNA and YSLEER. The CDR3 is made up of 15 amino acids. The chain's CDR3 is CASSQTGTGDVEQYF. The CDR3 region has the DNA TGCGCCAGCAGTCAGACCGGGACAGGGGATGTCGAGCAGTACTTC.

This clone was detected once. The gene calls are TRBV28 and TRBJ2-7, with D perhaps matching TRBD2 (5 bases). Germline lookup yields CDR1 MDHEN and CDR2 SYDVKM. This CDR3 has 15 residues. Trimming took 4 bases from V and 2 from J, leaving 15 bases between them. The CDR3 sequence: CASSSGSSGAYEQYF. DNA for the CDR3: TGTGCCAGCAGTTCAGGATCCAGCGGTGCCTACGAGCAGTACTTC. Drawing the rest from reference TRBV28 and TRBJ2-7, the complete variable domain is DVKVTQSSRYLVKRTGEKVFLECVQDMDHENMFWYRQDPGLGLRLIYFSYDVKMKEKGDIPEGYSVSREKKERFSLILESASTNQTSMYLCASSSGSSGAYEQYFGPGTRLTVT.

The V gene is TRBV10-1, the J gene TRBJ1-6; 7 nucleotides match TRBD1. The CDR3 runs to 12 residues. Losses at the gene ends were 6 bases for V and 10 bases for J; bases not matched to a gene: 3. Germline values: CDR1 WNHNN, CDR2 SYGVQD (reference sequence). The CDR3 here is CASRQGGSPLHF. CDR3 DNA sequence: TGCGCCAGCAGGCAGGGGGGATCACCCCTCCACTTT.

As DNA, the CDR3 is TGTGCCAGCAGCCCAAGACGGGGGGCCAGGACCTACGAGCAGTACTTC. Protein sequence: CASSPRRGARTYEQYF. The chain employs TRBV7-9 and TRBJ2-7, with D possibly being TRBD2 (7 bases). The V gene's germline CDR1 is SEHNR and CDR2 FQNEAQ (reference sequence). The V end lost 5 bases, the J end lost 2 bases, and 19 bases lay between the germline ends. The CDR3 covers 16 residues.

CDR3 coding DNA: TGTGCCAGCAGTACTGACAGAACCACCGGGGAGCTGTTTTTT. Translating gives CASSTDRTTGELFF. The chain employs TRBV6-5 and TRBJ2-2; TRBD1 might be the D (5 bases). The V end was cut by 5 bases, the J end by 4 bases, with 11 bases between. The CDR3 sequence is 14 residues long. CDR1 MNHEY and CDR2 SVGAGI come from the germline V gene.

The chain has TRBV5-5 and TRBJ1-6; weak D call: TRBD1 (6 bases). The germline V and J ends were trimmed by 1 base and 10 bases, with 12 bases remaining between them. The CDR3 extends over 14 amino acids. The germline V gene encodes CDR1 SGHKS and CDR2 YYEKEE (reference sequence). As DNA, the CDR3 is TGTGCCAGCAGCTTGTCAGGGGAAAGGTCACCCCTCCACTTT. Protein sequence: CASSLSGERSPLHF.

The chain links TRBV18 to TRBJ1-1, with D possibly being TRBD1 (6 bases). Germline assignment: CDR1 KGHSH and CDR2 LQKENI. The CDR3 length is 12 residues. Trimming removed 0 bases from V and 13 bases from J, with 12 bases in between. CDR3 amino acids: CASSPPRGFVFF. The CDR3 bases are TGTGCCAGCTCACCACCCAGGGGTTTCGTTTTCTTT.

This clone is a singleton in its sample. V gene TRBV11-2 combines with J gene TRBJ2-7; weak D call: TRBD2 (6 bases). CDR1 is SGHAT and CDR2 is FQNNGV in the germline V gene. V lost 6 bases and J 5 bases, leaving 20 bases between the germline ends. The CDR3 contains 15 residues. This CDR3 reads CASSWDRRGRNEQYF. Written as DNA, the CDR3 is TGTGCCAGCAGTTGGGACCGGCGGGGAAGGAACGAGCAGTACTTC.

The chain combines TRBV7-9 with TRBJ2-2; D unresolved. The CDR3 has 16 residues. Germline V gene data show CDR1 as SEHNR and CDR2 as FQNEAQ (reference sequence). Trimming left V 5 bases short and J 2 bases short, with 15 bases between. The CDR3 sequence is CASSPPGLLNTGELFF. In DNA, the CDR3 is TGTGCCAGCAGCCCCCCTGGGCTTTTAAACACCGGGGAGCTGTTTTTT.

In its sample, this clone was seen many times. This chain uses TRBV5-6 with TRBJ2-7, with TRBD1 matching over 7 bases. The germline gives CDR1 SGHDT, CDR2 YYEEEE. This CDR3 comprises 14 residues. V lost 2 bases and J lost 5; bases outside the gene matches: 7. As DNA, the CDR3 is TGTGCCAGCAGCTTCCTGGACAGGTCCCACGAGCAGTACTTC. Protein: CASSFLDRSHEQYF.

The chain uses TRBV5-4 and TRBJ2-3; tentatively, D is TRBD2 (6 bases). The ends were cut back, 5 bases at V and 2 bases at J, with 21 bases in the middle. Germline CDR1 reads SGHNT; CDR2 reads YYREEE (reference sequence). There are 17 residues in the CDR3. CDR3: CASRLGPSSAFTDTQYF. CDR3 DNA: TGTGCCAGCAGACTCGGGCCGTCTAGCGCCTTCACAGATACGCAGTATTTT.

This rearrangement joins TRBV10-2 to TRBJ2-2; perhaps TRBD1 as D (5 bases). V was cut by 6 bases and J by 3 bases, with 11 bases left in between. The germline V gene encodes CDR1 WSHSY and CDR2 SAAADI. The CDR3 runs 14 residues. In nucleotides, the CDR3 is TGCGCCAGCAGACAGGACACCTACACCGGGGAGCTGTTTTTT. Amino acid sequence: CASRQDTYTGELFF.

This clone appeared a few times. Here the CDR3 DNA reads TGTGCCAGCAGCTTAGGCCTTAGGACCCAGTACTTC. Translated, it gives CASSLGLRTQYF. The gene calls are TRBV7-8 and TRBJ2-5; no firm D call. The CDR3 runs to 12 residues. V lost 1 base, J lost 7 bases, and 7 bases lay in between. From germline, CDR1 is SGHVS and CDR2 FQNEAQ.

The chain links TRBV5-1 to TRBJ2-2; 7 bases fit TRBD2. Trimming took 4 bases from V and 7 from J; bases not matched to a gene: 1. CDR1 and CDR2 (germline): SGHRS, YFSETQ. The CDR3 length is 12 residues. CDR3 nucleotides: TGCGCCAGCAGCCGGGGGGTCGGGGAGCTGTTTTTT. Residues: CASSRGVGELFF.

The V and J genes are TRBV7-6 and TRBJ1-5; no clear D gene. The ends were cut back, 0 bases at V and 5 bases at J, with 17 bases in the middle. The CDR3 loop spans 17 amino acids. Germline V gene lookup returns CDR1 SGHVS and CDR2 FNYEAQ. The CDR3 here is CASSLAGLRNDYQPQHF. The CDR3 DNA reads TGTGCCAGCAGCTTAGCTGGGCTCCGGAACGATTATCAGCCCCAGCATTTT. Drawing the rest from reference TRBV7-6 and TRBJ1-5, the complete variable domain is GAGVSQSPRYKVTKRGQDVALRCDPISGHVSLYWYRQALGQGPEFLTYFNYEAQQDKSGLPNDRFSAERPEGSISTLTIQRTEQRDSAMYRCASSLAGLRNDYQPQHFGDGTRLSIL.

J is TRBJ2-5 and V is TRBV29-1; weak D call: TRBD2 (6 bases). The CDR3 is 13 residues long. In germline, CDR1 is SQVTM, CDR2 ANQGSEA. V lost 7 bases, J lost 4 bases, and 16 bases lay in between. Here the CDR3 reads CSGLREFIETQYF. CDR3 DNA: TGCAGCGGCCTTCGGGAGTTTATAGAGACCCAGTACTTC.

This sequence joins TRBV4-1 and TRBJ2-6; no clear D gene. The CDR3 runs to 15 residues. V lost 4 bases and J lost 0, with 7 bases in between. Per the germline V gene, CDR1 is MGHRA and CDR2 is YSYEKL. The CDR3: CASSRIASGANVLTF. The CDR3 region has the DNA TGCGCCAGCAGCCGGATAGCCTCTGGGGCCAACGTCCTGACTTTC.